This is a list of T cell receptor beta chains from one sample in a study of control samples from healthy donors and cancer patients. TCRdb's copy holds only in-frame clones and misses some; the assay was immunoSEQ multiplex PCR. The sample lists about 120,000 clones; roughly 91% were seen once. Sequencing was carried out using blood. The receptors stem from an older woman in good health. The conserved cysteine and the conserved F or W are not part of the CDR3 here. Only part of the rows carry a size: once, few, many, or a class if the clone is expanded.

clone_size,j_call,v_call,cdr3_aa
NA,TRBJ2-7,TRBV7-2,ASSLAAVSLEQY
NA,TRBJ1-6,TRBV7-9,ASSALEGYNSPLH
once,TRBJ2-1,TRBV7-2,ASSLVGTPGTGLDEQF
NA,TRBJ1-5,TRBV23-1,ASSRIPNQPQH
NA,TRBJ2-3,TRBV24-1,ATSDAPGQGAGDTQY
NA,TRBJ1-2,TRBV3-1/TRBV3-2,ASSHNTRAGGYT
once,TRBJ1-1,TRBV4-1,ASSLFTGQGRSEAF
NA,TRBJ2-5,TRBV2,ASMGQGQFQETQY
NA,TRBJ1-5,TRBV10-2,ASRGTVGQPQH
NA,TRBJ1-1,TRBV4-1,ASSQVGARTEAF
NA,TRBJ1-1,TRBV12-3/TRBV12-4,ASSLGKNTEAF
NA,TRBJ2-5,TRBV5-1,ASSLLSFQETQY
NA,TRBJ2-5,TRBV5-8,ASTRGLETQY
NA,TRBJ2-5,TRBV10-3,AISEVAGGSETQY
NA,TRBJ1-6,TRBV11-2,ASSLRQTALSYNSPLH
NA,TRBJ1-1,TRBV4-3,ASSRNLNTEAF
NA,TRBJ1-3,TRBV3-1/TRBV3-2,ASSHQGPLGFGNTIY
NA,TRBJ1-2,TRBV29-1,SAEGEVHGYT
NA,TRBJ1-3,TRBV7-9,ASSRGDTIY
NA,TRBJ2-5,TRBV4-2,ASSQSRLAGPETQY
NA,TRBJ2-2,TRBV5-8,ASRDGTGLSTGELF
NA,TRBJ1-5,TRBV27,ASSLSWGHPNQPQH
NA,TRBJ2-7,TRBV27,ASSFTSGDYEQY
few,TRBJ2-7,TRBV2,ASSLAGVMGEQY
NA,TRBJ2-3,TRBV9,ASSVPSLELRDTQY
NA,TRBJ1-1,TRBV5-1,ASSSQGVSTEAF
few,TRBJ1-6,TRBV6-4,ASSDGGTNSPLH
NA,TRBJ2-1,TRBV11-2,ASSLKGWSNEQF
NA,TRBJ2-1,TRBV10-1,ASSEAGAARNEQF
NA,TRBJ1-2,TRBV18,ASSLTAQGANYGYT
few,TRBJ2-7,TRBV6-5,ASSLQARPYEQY
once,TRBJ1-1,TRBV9,ASSVGQGRTEAF
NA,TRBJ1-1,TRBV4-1,ASSQDLKAGKAF
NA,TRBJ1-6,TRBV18,ASSPKEESSYNSPLH
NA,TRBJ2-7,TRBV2,ASSDQGQGFEQY
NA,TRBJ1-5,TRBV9,ASSYRRHGQPQH
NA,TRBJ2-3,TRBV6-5,ASSDGGTSTDTQY
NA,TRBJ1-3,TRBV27,ASSSRGAPGNTIY
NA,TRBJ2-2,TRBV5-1,ASSLGGLTNTGELF
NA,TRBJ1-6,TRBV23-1,ASSQVCGTGVSPLH
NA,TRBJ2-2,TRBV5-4,ASSLAGGQTGELF
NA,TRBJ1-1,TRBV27,ASSLRPREEAF
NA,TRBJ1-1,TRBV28,ASVTTGGAPEAF
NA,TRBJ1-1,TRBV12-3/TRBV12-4,ASSLEGGAF
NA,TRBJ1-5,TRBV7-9,ASSSLEGAPGPQH
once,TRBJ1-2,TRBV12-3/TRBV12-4,ASSLRINYGYT